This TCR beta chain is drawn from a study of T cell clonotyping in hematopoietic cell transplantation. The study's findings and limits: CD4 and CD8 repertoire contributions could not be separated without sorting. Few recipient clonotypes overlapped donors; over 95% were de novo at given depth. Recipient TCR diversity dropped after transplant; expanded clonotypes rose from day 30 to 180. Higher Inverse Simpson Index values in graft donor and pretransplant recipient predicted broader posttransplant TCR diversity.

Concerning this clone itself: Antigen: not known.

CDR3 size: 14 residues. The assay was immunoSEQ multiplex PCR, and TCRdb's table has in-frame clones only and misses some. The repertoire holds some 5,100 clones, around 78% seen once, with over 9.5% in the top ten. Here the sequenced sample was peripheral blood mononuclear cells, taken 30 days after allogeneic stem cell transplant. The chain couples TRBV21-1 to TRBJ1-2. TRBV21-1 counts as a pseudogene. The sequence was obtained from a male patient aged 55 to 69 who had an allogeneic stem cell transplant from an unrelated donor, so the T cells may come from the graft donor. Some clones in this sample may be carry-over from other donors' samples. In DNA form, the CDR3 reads TGTGCCAGCAGCAAAGTCAACGGACGGGACGGCTACACCTTC. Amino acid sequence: CASSKVNGRDGYTF.